Each of the 20 T cell receptor beta chains below was sequenced from the same sample in a study of blood T cells in healthy people across ages. PCR was performed a second time for roughly 7 to 11 cycles using a sample-barcoded 5' primer and a J-beta primer mix. TCRdb redid the calling of the 5' RACE reads with MiXCR, one entry per CDR3 protein. The sample records approximately 700,000 distinct CDR3 sequences, approximately 31% being singletons. Sequencing was performed on blood. Source of these receptors: an elderly woman in good health.

At least ten counts were recorded for this clonotype. The V call is TRBV6-5, the J call TRBJ2-3; D tentatively fits TRBD1 or TRBD2 (7 bases each). The CDR3 runs to 15 residues. Germline CDR1 and CDR2: MNHEY and SVGAGI. Trimming removed 6 bases from V and 3 bases from J, with 16 bases in between. The CDR3 DNA reads TGTGCCAGCAGAATGGCTCAGGGGGGGACAGATACGCAGTATTTT. This sequence encodes CASRMAQGGTDTQYF.

This clonotype has ten or more counts. The chain is built from TRBV27 and TRBJ2-3; TRBD1 might be the D (5 bases). The ends were cut back, 4 bases at V and 1 base at J, with 9 bases in the middle. The CDR3 is 14 residues long. Germline loops: CDR1 MNHEY, CDR2 SMNVEV (reference sequence). For the CDR3, the DNA is TGTGCCAGCAGTTATGGGGCGGGCACAGATACGCAGTATTTT. This sequence encodes CASSYGAGTDTQYF.

Notes on this clonotype: The junction differs from germline at one of its ends, possibly a read error. The chain couples TRBV20-1 to TRBJ2-1; 8 bases are shared with TRBD1. This CDR3 region has 17 residues. The germline V gene encodes CDR1 DFQATT and CDR2 SNEGSKA (reference sequence). The CDR3 here is CSARGQGQALRTNGQFF. CDR3 coding DNA: TGCAGTGCTAGAGGACAGGGGCAGGCATTGAGGACCAATGGGCAGTTCTTC.

The CDR3 is CASSEGRAYDEQYF. The CDR3 DNA follows: TGTGCCAGCAGCGAGGGACGAGCCTACGATGAGCAGTACTTC. J is TRBJ2-1 and V is TRBV7-2; D might be TRBD1 or TRBD2, each matching 5 bases. The end of the DNA fits TRBJ2-7 better, so the J call may be wrong. CDR3 size: 14 residues. CDR1 SGHTA and CDR2 FQGNSA come from the germline V gene.

This clonotype was detected ten times or more. The rearrangement joins TRBV12-3 or TRBV12-4 to TRBJ1-2; D gene ambiguous. V was pared by 7 bases and J by 4 bases, with 16 bases between. This CDR3 region has 14 residues. CDR3 DNA sequence: TGTGCCAGCACCTTTGATGGATCCTCCTATGGCTACACCTTC. This translates into CASTFDGSSYGYTF.

This clonotype occurred many times. CDR3 amino acids: CASSRQIGTNTFEQYF. For the CDR3, the DNA is TGCGCCAGCAGTCGTCAGATCGGGACAAACACCTTTGAGCAGTATTTT. The chain links TRBV5-1 to TRBJ2-3, with D possibly being TRBD1 (6 bases). The CDR3 contains 16 residues. Trimming took 5 bases from V and 11 from J, leaving 27 bases between them. The germline gives CDR1 SGHRS, CDR2 YFSETQ.

Comments on this clonotype: One base away lies a much larger clone, so this may be a sequencing read error. This sequence joins TRBV18 and TRBJ2-1; possibly TRBD2 for D (7 bases). The assigned J gene may be wrong: the sequence end matches TRBJ2-7 better. CDR1 and CDR2 from the germline V gene are KGHSH and LQKENI. The CDR3 contains 15 residues. Here the CDR3 DNA reads TGTGCCAGCTCACCGGCGGCGGGGGCCTACAATGAGCAGTACTTC. The encoded protein is CASSPAAGAYNEQYF.

This clonotype was detected ten times or more. The chain couples TRBV9 to TRBJ2-7; D may correspond to TRBD1 or TRBD2 (5 bases each). Germline CDR1 reads SGDLS; CDR2 reads YYNGEE. Trimming left V 4 bases short and J 5 bases short, with 16 bases between. This CDR3 is 14 amino acids long. The CDR3 here is CASSFRDVGHEQYF. The CDR3 bases are TGTGCCAGCAGCTTCCGGGACGTAGGCCACGAGCAGTACTTC.

This clonotype was recorded at least ten times. The genes are TRBV20-1 and TRBJ2-5, with 14 bases aligning to TRBD2. V trimming: 4 bases; J trimming: 5 bases; junction bases outside the gene matches: 21. Per germline, CDR1 DFQATT and CDR2 SNEGSKA (reference sequence). The CDR3 contains 20 residues. CDR3 nucleotide sequence: TGCAGTGCTAACCGAATCGGCAAAGGACTAGCGGGGGGATATCTCGAGACCCAGTACTTC. This sequence encodes CSANRIGKGLAGGYLETQYF.

The V call is TRBV28, the J call TRBJ1-3; perhaps TRBD1 as D (6 bases). V lost 7 bases and J lost 4, with 20 bases in between. Germline-derived CDR1 and CDR2 are MDHEN and SYDVKM. The CDR3 totals 16 residues. The CDR3 reads CASTPRGRGFGNTIYF. CDR3 coding DNA: TGTGCCAGCACCCCCCGGGGCAGGGGATTCGGAAACACCATATATTTT.

This clonotype was counted at least ten times. This rearrangement joins TRBV20-1 to TRBJ1-2; perhaps TRBD1 as D (5 bases). The V end lost 0 bases, the J end lost 4 bases, and 15 bases lay between the germline ends. This CDR3 has 15 residues. CDR1 and CDR2 from the germline V gene are DFQATT and SNEGSKA (reference sequence). The CDR3 bases are TGCAGTGCTAGAGATCAGGGACCGTTAATCTATGGCTACACCTTC. The encoded protein is CSARDQGPLIYGYTF.

This clonotype was observed a few times. This chain links TRBV28 with TRBJ2-2; 7 nucleotides match TRBD1. This CDR3 comprises 14 residues. CDR1 and CDR2 (germline): MDHEN, SYDVKM. With V trimmed by 5 bases and J by 2 bases, 2 bases remained unmatched. CDR3 sequence reads: CASSRQGNTGELFF. DNA of the CDR3: TGTGCCAGCAGTCGACAGGGAAACACCGGGGAGCTGTTTTTT.

This clonotype was found many times. The chain has TRBV6-1 and TRBJ1-2; D possibly corresponds to TRBD1 (5 bases). Germline V lookup: CDR1 MNHNS, CDR2 SASEGT. The V end was cut by 3 bases, the J end by 0 bases, with 11 bases between. This CDR3 comprises 15 residues. In nucleotides, the CDR3 is TGTGCCAGCAGTGATCCCAGACAGTCTAACTATGGCTACACCTTC. The encoded protein is CASSDPRQSNYGYTF.

This clonotype was picked up many times. The gene calls are TRBV2 and TRBJ2-7; D unclear. This CDR3 comprises 11 residues. V lost 2 bases and J lost 5, with 4 bases in between. Germline V gene sequence: CDR1 SNHLY, CDR2 FYNNEI. The CDR3 loop is CASSERDEQYF. The DNA for the CDR3 is TGTGCCAGCAGTGAACGGGACGAGCAGTACTTC.

The chain employs TRBV29-1 and TRBJ2-7; 14 bases map to TRBD2. J lost 10 bases, V lost 6 bases, and 14 bases had no gene match. CDR1 and CDR2 (germline): SQVTM, ANQGSEA. The CDR3 consists of 15 residues. CDR3 amino acids: CSVGLAGGPSMAQYF. The CDR3 DNA is TGCAGCGTAGGACTAGCGGGGGGTCCATCCATGGCCCAGTACTTC.

This clonotype was observed a handful of times. The chain has TRBV7-2 and TRBJ2-7; D tentatively reads TRBD1 or TRBD2 (6 bases each). Between the trimmed V and J ends, which lost 0 bases and 7 bases, there was a span of 19 bases. The CDR3 covers 16 residues. Germline CDR1 is SGHTA and CDR2 is FQGNSA. This CDR3 reads CASSLAAPGALNEQYF. The CDR3 DNA sequence: TGTGCCAGCAGCTTAGCGGCCCCGGGGGCCCTAAATGAGCAGTACTTC.

Many counts were recorded for this clonotype. V and J are TRBV3-1 and TRBJ2-5; 9 positions agree with TRBD1. Germline loops: CDR1 LGHDT, CDR2 YNNKEL (reference sequence). V was pared by 4 bases and J by 2 bases, with 5 bases of the junction left unmatched. The CDR3 spans 15 residues. In DNA form, the CDR3 reads TGTGCCAGCAGCCGTACCGGGACAGGGCAAGAGACCCAGTACTTC. This codes for CASSRTGTGQETQYF.

This clonotype occurred many times. The rearrangement joins TRBV6-6 to TRBJ1-2; D gene uncertain. This CDR3 has 11 residues. The germline gives CDR1 MNHNY, CDR2 SVGAGI (reference sequence). V gave up 8 bases and J gave up 2 bases, with 6 bases separating them. The CDR3: CASQENYGYTF. CDR3 nucleotides: TGTGCCAGCCAGGAAAACTATGGCTACACCTTC.

The genes are TRBV11-3 and TRBJ2-3, with D perhaps matching TRBD2 (5 bases). CDR1 SGHNT and CDR2 YENEEA come from the germline V gene. Between the trimmed V and J ends, which lost 5 bases and 5 bases, there was a span of 11 bases. This CDR3 comprises 13 residues. As DNA, the CDR3 is TGTGCCAGCAGCGATCCGGGAAGAGATACGCAGTATTTT. It translates to CASSDPGRDTQYF. Using reference TRBV11-3 and TRBJ2-3 for the parts outside the CDR3, the full variable domain is EAGVVQSPRYKIIEKKQPVAFWCNPISGHNTLYWYLQNLGQGPELLIRYENEEAVDDSQLPKDRFSAERLKGVDSTLKIQPAELGDSAVYLCASSDPGRDTQYFGPGTRLTVL.

This clonotype has at least ten counts. A much more abundant neighbour one base away suggests this may be a read error. This sequence joins TRBV5-1 and TRBJ2-7; a weak D match, TRBD2 (7 bases). In germline, CDR1 is SGHRS, CDR2 YFSETQ. V was trimmed by 3 bases and J by 2 bases, leaving 12 bases between them. The CDR3 is 14 amino acids. This chain's CDR3 is CASSWGGLTYEQYF. The CDR3 DNA reads as TGCGCCAGCAGCTGGGGGGGGCTTACCTACGAGCAGTACTTC.